This TCR beta chain was sequenced during a study of T cell responses to AZD1222 COVID-19 vaccine. Clones were read by immunoSEQ multiplex PCR, and TCRdb kept only the in-frame ones, dropping some. The sample lists 100,000 or so clones; nearly 90% were seen once. The CDR3 spans 12 residues. Germline CDR1 is MNHEY and CDR2 is SVGEGT. V lost 6 bases and J 3 bases, leaving 9 bases between the germline ends. The V and J genes are TRBV6-2 or TRBV6-3 and TRBJ2-7, with D tentatively TRBD1 (5 bases). Sequencing was performed on peripheral blood, taken on day 0 of AZD1222 vaccination. The sequence came from an adult in good health. In nucleotides, the CDR3 is TGTGCCAGCAGCGGACACAACTACGAGCAGTACTTC. Translated, it gives CASSGHNYEQYF.